This entry describes one TCR beta chain. Its antigen is unknown. A second PCR of about 6 to 12 cycles used a sample-barcoded 5' primer and a J-beta primer mix. TCRdb re-analysed the 5' RACE reads in MiXCR, keeping a single row per CDR3 protein. Among approximately 1,700,000 distinct CDR3 sequences listed, about 39% were seen once. This sample was included in a study of blood T cells in healthy people across ages. Notes on the study in general: Getting older went along with TCR beta diversity per million T cells dropping roughly linearly.

CDR1 is LGHNA, CDR2 YSLEER, per germline. This CDR3 contains 16 residues. V was trimmed by 0 bases and J by 2 bases, leaving 12 bases between them. Sequenced input: blood. The rearrangement links TRBV4-3 to TRBJ2-3, with D perhaps matching TRBD2 (5 bases). The receptor was derived from a human donor in good health. In nucleotides, the CDR3 is TGCGCCAGCAGCCAAGAGGCGGGCGCGAACACAGATACGCAGTATTTT. This translates into CASSQEAGANTDTQYF.